This TCR beta chain appears in the sequencing data of a study of beta chain features in type 1 diabetes. General study results and limits: There was a moderate but significant shortening of TCRB CDR3s in all four CD4+ subsets of Type 1 diabetes patients.

A single heparinised blood sample, averaging approximately 100 mL, was obtained per donor. For this clone: Its antigen is as yet unknown.

Sequencing targeted expressed TCRB transcripts, as all isolated RNA had been reverse transcribed. Some clones are missing from TCRdb's copy, which holds only in-frame ones; the method was immunoSEQ multiplex PCR. The sample yields about 150,000 clones, less than 9.5% seen once. The CDR3 loop spans 15 amino acids. Germline V gene lookup returns CDR1 MGHRA and CDR2 YSYEKL. V was trimmed by 0 bases and J by 5 bases, leaving 13 bases between them. The chain uses TRBV4-1 and TRBJ2-5; tentatively, D is TRBD2 (5 bases). This receptor was obtained from a woman aged 40 to 50 with type 1 diabetes. The sequenced material came from central memory CD4+ T cells from blood. The CDR3, as DNA: TGCGCCAGCAGCCAAGAGTCGGGGTCCTGGGAGACCCAGTACTTC. Translating it yields CASSQESGSWETQYF.